Presented here are 11 T cell receptor beta chains from one specimen sequenced in a study of blood T cell repertoires in COVID-19 (dated by TCRdb to the early 2020s). Library preparation was by the immunoSEQ multiplex PCR assay. TCRdb holds this immuneACCESS table with in-frame rearrangements only. Some clones are missing; in checked studies, unresolved V genes explain under half, and the rest has no known cause. This sample gives roughly 290,000 clones in total; 75% to 90% of them show up just once. About 2.2% of the sample comes from the top ten. Material: peripheral blood. The receptors here all came from a woman under 40 who had recovered from COVID-19.

This clone was seen more than once but under ten times. This may come from a read error, since a much larger clone is one base off. The rearrangement links TRBV13 to TRBJ1-5, with a weak D call TRBD1 (5 bases). Between the trimmed V and J ends, which lost 2 bases and 0 bases, there was a span of 8 bases. The germline V gene encodes CDR1 PRHDT and CDR2 FYEKMQ (reference sequence). This CDR3 region has 15 residues. The CDR3 nucleotides read TGTGCCAGCAGCTTATGGGGGGATAGCAATCAGCCCCAGCATTTT. Protein product: CASSLWGDSNQPQHF.

The chain recombines TRBV12-3 or TRBV12-4 with TRBJ1-4; D gene uncertain. The CDR3 has 13 residues. The V end lost 0 bases, the J end lost 8 bases, and 7 bases lay between the germline ends. CDR3 region: CASSLARAEKLFF. Here the CDR3 DNA reads TGTGCCAGCAGTTTAGCGCGGGCCGAAAAACTGTTTTTT.

The genes are TRBV27 and TRBJ2-7; D might be TRBD1 or TRBD2, each matching 7 bases. CDR1 is MNHEY and CDR2 is SMNVEV in the germline V gene (reference sequence). The V gene lost 10 bases and the J gene lost 3 bases, with 28 bases spanning the gap. This CDR3 region has 17 residues. Written as DNA, the CDR3 is TGTGCCACCAGGGGGGCTAGCGGACGACCCAGGGGCTACGAGCAGTACTTC. Its protein product is CATRGASGRPRGYEQYF.

The rearrangement links TRBV27 to TRBJ2-4; 10 nucleotides match TRBD1. CDR1 and CDR2 from the germline V gene are MNHEY and SMNVEV (reference sequence). J gave up 3 bases and V 7 bases, and 9 bases lay outside the gene matches. The CDR3 has 16 amino acids. Here the CDR3 reads CASTSTGTGDKNIQYF. As DNA, the CDR3 is TGTGCCAGCACGTCAACCGGGACAGGGGACAAAAACATTCAGTACTTC.

The chain joins TRBV6-6 to TRBJ1-2, with D hard to call. V was trimmed by 2 bases and J by 0 bases, leaving 10 bases between them. This CDR3 contains 15 residues. Germline assignment: CDR1 MNHNY and CDR2 SVGAGI (reference sequence). This CDR3 reads CASSYRGRANYGYTF. The CDR3 DNA reads as TGTGCCAGCAGTTACAGAGGCAGAGCTAACTATGGCTACACCTTC.

The genes are TRBV7-2 and TRBJ2-1; tentatively, D is TRBD1 (6 bases). Germline assignment: CDR1 SGHTA and CDR2 FQGNSA. V shed 2 bases and J shed 9 bases, with 17 bases lying between them. The CDR3 runs to 15 residues. Written as DNA, the CDR3 is TGTGCCAGCAGCTTAACGTACTCAGGGGCAGGTGAGCAGTTCTTC. This translates into CASSLTYSGAGEQFF. Full variable domain (missing parts from reference TRBV7-2 and TRBJ2-1): GAGVSQSPSNKVTEKGKDVELRCDPISGHTALYWYRQSLGQGLEFLIYFQGNSAPDKSGLPSDRFSAERTGGSVSTLTIQRTQQEDSAVYLCASSLTYSGAGEQFFGPGTRLTVL.

The CDR3 loop reads CASSLRQAPTQYF. The CDR3, as DNA: TGTGCCAGCAGTTTGAGACAGGCCCCGACGCAGTATTTT. The chain recombines TRBV28 with TRBJ2-3; TRBD1 might be the D (6 bases). The germline V and J ends were trimmed by 3 bases and 9 bases, with 13 bases remaining between them. Per the germline V gene, CDR1 is MDHEN and CDR2 is SYDVKM. The CDR3 extends over 13 amino acids.

This chain uses TRBV19 with TRBJ2-3, with TRBD1 identical over 7 bases. V trimming: 6 bases; J trimming: 6 bases; junction bases outside the gene matches: 6. Germline-derived CDR1 and CDR2 are LNHDA and SQIVND (reference sequence). The CDR3 consists of 13 residues. CDR3 region: CASSLGQADTQYF. The DNA of the CDR3 is TGTGCCAGTAGCCTAGGACAGGCGGATACGCAGTATTTT.

The chain links TRBV11-3 to TRBJ1-2; D possibly corresponds to TRBD1 (6 bases). This CDR3 is 17 amino acids long. Trimming stripped 4 bases from V and 2 bases from J, with 20 bases between. Germline CDR1 and CDR2: SGHNT and YENEEA. The CDR3, as DNA: TGTGCCAGCAGCTCACCGGAGGGGGGGGGCAGCAACTATGGCTACACCTTC. Translating gives CASSSPEGGGSNYGYTF.

This clone turned up a few times. The DNA of the CDR3 is TGCGCCAGCAGCCCCGGGACTAGCTCGAACGGGGAGCTGTTTTTT. This gives the protein CASSPGTSSNGELFF. The chain couples TRBV5-1 to TRBJ2-2; TRBD2 matches at 9 bases. The V gene end was trimmed by 4 bases and the J gene end by 7 bases; junction bases not matched to a gene: 8. Germline V gene sequence: CDR1 SGHRS, CDR2 YFSETQ. The CDR3 is 15 residues long.

The chain has TRBV27 and TRBJ1-2; 7 positions match TRBD1. Germline loops: CDR1 MNHEY, CDR2 SMNVEV (reference sequence). This CDR3 region has 15 residues. V was clipped by 5 bases and J by 4 bases; unmatched bases: 10. CDR3 nucleotides: TGTGCCAGCAGTACCATCCCGACAGGGTTCTATGGCTACACCTTC. The encoded protein is CASSTIPTGFYGYTF.